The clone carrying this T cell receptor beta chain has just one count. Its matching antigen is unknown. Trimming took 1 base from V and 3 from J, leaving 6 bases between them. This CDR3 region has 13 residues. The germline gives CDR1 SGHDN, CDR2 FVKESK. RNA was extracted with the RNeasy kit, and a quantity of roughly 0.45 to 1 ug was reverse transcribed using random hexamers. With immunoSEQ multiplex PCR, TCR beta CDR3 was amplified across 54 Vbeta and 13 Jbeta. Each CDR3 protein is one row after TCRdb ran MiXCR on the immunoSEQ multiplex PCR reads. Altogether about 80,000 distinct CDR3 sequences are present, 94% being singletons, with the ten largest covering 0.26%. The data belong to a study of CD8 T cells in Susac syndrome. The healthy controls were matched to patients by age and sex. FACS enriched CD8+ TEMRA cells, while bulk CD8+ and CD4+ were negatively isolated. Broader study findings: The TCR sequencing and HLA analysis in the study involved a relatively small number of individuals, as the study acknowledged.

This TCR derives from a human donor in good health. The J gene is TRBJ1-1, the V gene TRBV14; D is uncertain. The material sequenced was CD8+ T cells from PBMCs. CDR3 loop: CASSQVGYTEAFF. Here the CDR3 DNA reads TGTGCCAGCAGCCAAGTAGGGTACACTGAAGCTTTCTTT. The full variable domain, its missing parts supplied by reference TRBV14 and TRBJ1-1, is EAGVTQFPSHSVIEKGQTVTLRCDPISGHDNLYWYRRVMGKEIKFLLHFVKESKQDESGMPNNRFLAERTGGTYSTLKVQPAELEDSGVYFCASSQVGYTEAFFGQGTRLTVV.